This T cell receptor beta chain was observed in a study of blood T cell repertoires in COVID-19. Overall study context: Sites across the United States, Italy and Spain contributed samples from acute and convalescent COVID-19.

Under the authors' procedure: Estimation of nucleated cell counts was performed using reference gene primer amplification. Some clones are missing from TCRdb's copy, which holds only in-frame ones; the method was immunoSEQ multiplex PCR. V, J and clone size derive from that table, while D and trimming were established from the DNA sequence. The repertoire consists of 100,000 or so clones, with 80% to 95% occurring once and the leading ten covering around 5.7%. Trimming stripped 3 bases from V and 7 bases from J, with 13 bases between. This CDR3 has 13 amino acids. Germline V CDR1 and CDR2: MDHEN, SYDVKM.

The origin of this receptor is a man between 65 and 85 years old with acute or convalescent COVID-19. V and J are TRBV28 and TRBJ2-7, with a tentative D call TRBD1 (7 bases). The sample comprised peripheral blood. CDR3 in DNA: TGTGCCAGCAGTTTGGGGCAGGGGGGAGAGCAGTACTTC. As protein: CASSLGQGGEQYF.